This T cell receptor beta chain was recorded in a study of T cells after yellow fever vaccination. Across the study: When fractions had low cell numbers, they were prepared with SMART-Seq v4 Ultra Low Input. Broader study findings: Sorted repertoires could include abundant contaminating clonotypes from bulk cells. Clones that expanded after primary vaccination mostly reappeared after the booster (roughly 96% CD4, approximately 85% CD8). CD4 and CD8 compartments shared a small share of clonotypes, likely from convergent recombination.

The CDR3 consists of 13 residues. Trimming took off 1 base at V and 6 bases at J, with 9 bases between the two ends. Germline V lookup: CDR1 SGHVS, CDR2 FNYEAQ. This clonotype was recorded many times. Its target is unknown. TCRdb fed the 5' RACE reads into MiXCR, producing one record per CDR3 protein. Among a few hundred thousand distinct CDR3 sequences, roughly 8.7% were seen once, and the ten largest hold approximately 18%. The receptor comes from a man younger than 35 who received the YFV17D yellow fever vaccine. Specimen: PBMCs, collected on the day of the first yellow fever vaccination. The chain uses TRBV7-6 and TRBJ1-2; D is possibly TRBD1 (6 bases). This CDR3 reads CASSLVQGDGYTF. The CDR3, as DNA: TGTGCCAGCAGCTTAGTACAGGGAGATGGCTACACCTTC.